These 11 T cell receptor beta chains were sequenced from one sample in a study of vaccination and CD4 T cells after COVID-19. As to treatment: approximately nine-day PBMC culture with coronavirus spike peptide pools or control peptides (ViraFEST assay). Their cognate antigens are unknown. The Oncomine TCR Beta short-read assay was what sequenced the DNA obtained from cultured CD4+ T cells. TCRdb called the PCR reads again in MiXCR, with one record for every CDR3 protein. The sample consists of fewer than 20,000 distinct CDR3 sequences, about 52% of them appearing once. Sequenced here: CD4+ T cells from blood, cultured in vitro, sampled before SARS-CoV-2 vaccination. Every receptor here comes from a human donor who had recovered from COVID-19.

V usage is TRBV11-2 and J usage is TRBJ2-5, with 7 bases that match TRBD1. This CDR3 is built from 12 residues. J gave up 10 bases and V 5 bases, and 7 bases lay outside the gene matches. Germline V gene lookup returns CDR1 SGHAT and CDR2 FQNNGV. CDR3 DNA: TGTGCCAGCAGCCGGACAGGAGTGGGCCAGTACTTC. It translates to CASSRTGVGQYF.

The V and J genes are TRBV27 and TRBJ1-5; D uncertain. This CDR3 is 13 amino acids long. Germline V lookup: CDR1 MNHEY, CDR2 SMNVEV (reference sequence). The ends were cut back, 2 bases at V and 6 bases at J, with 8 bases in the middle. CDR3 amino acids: CASSLVLGQPQHF. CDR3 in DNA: TGTGCCAGCAGTTTAGTTTTGGGTCAGCCCCAGCATTTT.

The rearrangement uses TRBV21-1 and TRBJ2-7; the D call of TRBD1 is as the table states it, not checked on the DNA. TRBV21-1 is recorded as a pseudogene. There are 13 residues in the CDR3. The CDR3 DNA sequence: TGTGCCAGCAGCAGCGACAGGGCCTACGAGCAGTACTTC. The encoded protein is CASSSDRAYEQYF.

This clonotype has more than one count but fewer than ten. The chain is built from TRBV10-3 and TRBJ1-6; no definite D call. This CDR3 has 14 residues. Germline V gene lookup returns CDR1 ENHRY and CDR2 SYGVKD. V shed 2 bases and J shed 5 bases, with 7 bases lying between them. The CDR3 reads CAISETHDNSPLHF. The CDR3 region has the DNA TGTGCCATCAGTGAGACACACGATAATTCACCCCTCCACTTT.

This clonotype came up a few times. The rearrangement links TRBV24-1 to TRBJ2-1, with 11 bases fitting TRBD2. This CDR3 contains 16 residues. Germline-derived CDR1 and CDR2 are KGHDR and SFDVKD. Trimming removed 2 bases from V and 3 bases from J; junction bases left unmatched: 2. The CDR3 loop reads CATSDSGTSGYNEQFF. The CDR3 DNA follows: TGTGCCACCAGTGATTCCGGGACTAGCGGCTACAATGAGCAGTTCTTC.

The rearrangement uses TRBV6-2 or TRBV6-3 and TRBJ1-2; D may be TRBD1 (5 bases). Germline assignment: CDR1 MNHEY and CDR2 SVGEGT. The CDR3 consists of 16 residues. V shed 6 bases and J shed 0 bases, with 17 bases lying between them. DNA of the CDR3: TGTGCCAGCAGGCAGGGATCTAATTCGGCTAACTATGGCTACACCTTC. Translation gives CASRQGSNSANYGYTF.

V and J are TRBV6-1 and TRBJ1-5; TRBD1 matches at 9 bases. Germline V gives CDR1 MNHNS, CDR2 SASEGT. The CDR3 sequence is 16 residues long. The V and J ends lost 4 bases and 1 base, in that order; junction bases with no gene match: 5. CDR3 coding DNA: TGTGCCAGCAGTGCGCAGACAGGGGGAAGCAATCAGCCCCAGCATTTT. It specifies CASSAQTGGSNQPQHF.

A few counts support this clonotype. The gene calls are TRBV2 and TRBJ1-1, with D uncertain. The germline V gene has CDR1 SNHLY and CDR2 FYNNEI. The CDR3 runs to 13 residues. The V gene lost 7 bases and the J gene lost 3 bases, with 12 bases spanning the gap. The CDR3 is CASTAGVYTEAFF. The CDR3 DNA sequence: TGTGCCAGCACTGCGGGTGTTTACACTGAAGCTTTCTTT.

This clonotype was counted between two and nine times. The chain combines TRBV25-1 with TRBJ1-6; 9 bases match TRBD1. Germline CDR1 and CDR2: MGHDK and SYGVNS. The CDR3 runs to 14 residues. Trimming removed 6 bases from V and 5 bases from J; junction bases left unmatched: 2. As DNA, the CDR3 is TGTGCCAGCAGACAGGGGGCCCATAATTCACCCCTCCACTTT. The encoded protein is CASRQGAHNSPLHF.

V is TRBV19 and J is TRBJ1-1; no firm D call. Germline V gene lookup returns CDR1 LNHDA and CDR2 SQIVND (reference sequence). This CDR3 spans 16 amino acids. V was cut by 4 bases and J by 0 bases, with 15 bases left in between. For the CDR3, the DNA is TGTGCCAGTAGTAAGAGCCCCGGCCCGATGAACACTGAAGCTTTCTTT. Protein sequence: CASSKSPGPMNTEAFF.

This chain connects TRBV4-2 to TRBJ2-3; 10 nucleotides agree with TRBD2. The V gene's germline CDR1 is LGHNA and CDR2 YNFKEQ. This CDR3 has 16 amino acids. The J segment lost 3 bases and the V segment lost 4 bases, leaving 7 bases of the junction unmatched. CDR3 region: CASSRRTSGDTDTQYF. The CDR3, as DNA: TGTGCCAGCAGCCGGCGGACTAGCGGAGATACAGATACGCAGTATTTT.